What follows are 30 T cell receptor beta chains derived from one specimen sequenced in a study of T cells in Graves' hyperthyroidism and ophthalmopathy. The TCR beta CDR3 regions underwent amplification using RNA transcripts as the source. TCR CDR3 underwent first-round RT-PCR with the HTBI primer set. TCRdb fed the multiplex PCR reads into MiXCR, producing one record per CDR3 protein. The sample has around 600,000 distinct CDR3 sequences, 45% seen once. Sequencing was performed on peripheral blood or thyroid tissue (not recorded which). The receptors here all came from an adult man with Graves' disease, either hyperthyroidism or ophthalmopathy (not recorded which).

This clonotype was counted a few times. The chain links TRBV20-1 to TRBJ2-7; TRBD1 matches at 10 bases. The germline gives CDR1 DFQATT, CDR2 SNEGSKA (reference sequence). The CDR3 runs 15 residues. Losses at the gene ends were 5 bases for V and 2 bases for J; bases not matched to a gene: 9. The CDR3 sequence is CSARAGQGTTYEQYF. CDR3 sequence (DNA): TGCAGTGCTCGGGCGGGACAGGGGACAACCTACGAGCAGTACTTC.

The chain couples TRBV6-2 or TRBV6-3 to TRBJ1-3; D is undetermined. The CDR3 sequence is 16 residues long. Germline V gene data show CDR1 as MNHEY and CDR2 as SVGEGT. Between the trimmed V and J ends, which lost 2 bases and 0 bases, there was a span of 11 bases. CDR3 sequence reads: CASSYGAGRSGNTIYF. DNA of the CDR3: TGTGCCAGCAGTTACGGTGCAGGTCGCTCTGGAAACACCATATATTTT.

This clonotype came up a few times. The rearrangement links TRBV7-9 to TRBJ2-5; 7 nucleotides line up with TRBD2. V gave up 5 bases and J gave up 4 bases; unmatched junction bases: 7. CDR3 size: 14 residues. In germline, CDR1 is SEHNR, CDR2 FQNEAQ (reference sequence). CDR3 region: CASSQRSGGETQYF. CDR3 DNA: TGTGCCAGCAGCCAACGCTCGGGAGGAGAGACCCAGTACTTC.

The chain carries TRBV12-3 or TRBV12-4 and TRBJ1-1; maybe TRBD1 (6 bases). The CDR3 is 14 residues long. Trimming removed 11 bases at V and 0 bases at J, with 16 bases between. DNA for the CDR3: TGTGCCGGCACTTTGGGACATTTGAACACTGAAGCTTTCTTT. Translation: CAGTLGHLNTEAFF.

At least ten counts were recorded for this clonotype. DNA for the CDR3: TGCGCCAGCAGCCAAGCGGTCGGAGGGAGGGGATCACCCCTCCACTTT. Residues: CASSQAVGGRGSPLHF. The rearrangement joins TRBV4-1 to TRBJ1-6; D perhaps matches TRBD1 (5 bases). CDR3 length: 16 residues. CDR1 is MGHRA and CDR2 is YSYEKL in the germline V gene. The V and J ends lost 1 base and 10 bases respectively, with 17 bases between them.

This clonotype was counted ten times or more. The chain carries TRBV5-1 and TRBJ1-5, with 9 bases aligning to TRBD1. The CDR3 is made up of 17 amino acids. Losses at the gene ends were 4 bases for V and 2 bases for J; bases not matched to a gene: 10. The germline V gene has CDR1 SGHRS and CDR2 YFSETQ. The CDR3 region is CASSPGTGISGNQPQHF. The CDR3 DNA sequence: TGCGCCAGCAGCCCCGGGACAGGGATATCGGGCAATCAGCCCCAGCATTTT.

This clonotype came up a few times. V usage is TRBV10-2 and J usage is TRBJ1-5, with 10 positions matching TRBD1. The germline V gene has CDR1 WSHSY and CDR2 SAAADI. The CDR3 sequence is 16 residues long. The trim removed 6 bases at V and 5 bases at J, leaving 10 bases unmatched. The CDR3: CASRDRDRGGDQPQHF. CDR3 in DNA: TGCGCCAGCAGAGATAGGGACAGGGGAGGAGATCAGCCCCAGCATTTT.

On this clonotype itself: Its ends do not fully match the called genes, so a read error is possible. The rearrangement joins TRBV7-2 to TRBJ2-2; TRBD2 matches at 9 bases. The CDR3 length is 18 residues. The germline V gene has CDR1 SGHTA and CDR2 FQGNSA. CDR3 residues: CASSQDWLSGGNTGELFF. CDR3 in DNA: TGCGCCAGCAGCCAAGATTGGCTTAGCGGGGGGAACACCGGGGAGCTGTTTTTT.

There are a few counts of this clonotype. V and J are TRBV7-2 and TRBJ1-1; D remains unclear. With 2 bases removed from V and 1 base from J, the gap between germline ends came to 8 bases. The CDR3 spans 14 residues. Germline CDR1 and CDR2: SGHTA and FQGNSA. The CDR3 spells CASSLFFGNTEAFF. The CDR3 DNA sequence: TGTGCCAGCAGCTTATTCTTCGGGAACACTGAAGCTTTCTTT.

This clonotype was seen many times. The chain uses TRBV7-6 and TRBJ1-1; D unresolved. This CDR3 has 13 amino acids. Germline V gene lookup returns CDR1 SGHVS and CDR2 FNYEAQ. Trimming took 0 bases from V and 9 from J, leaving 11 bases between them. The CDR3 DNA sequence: TGTGCCAGCAGCTTAGCGTCGGGAGACCAAGCTTTCTTT. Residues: CASSLASGDQAFF. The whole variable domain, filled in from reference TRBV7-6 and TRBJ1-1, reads GAGVSQSPRYKVTKRGQDVALRCDPISGHVSLYWYRQALGQGPEFLTYFNYEAQQDKSGLPNDRFSAERPEGSISTLTIQRTEQRDSAMYRCASSLASGDQAFFGQGTRLTVV.

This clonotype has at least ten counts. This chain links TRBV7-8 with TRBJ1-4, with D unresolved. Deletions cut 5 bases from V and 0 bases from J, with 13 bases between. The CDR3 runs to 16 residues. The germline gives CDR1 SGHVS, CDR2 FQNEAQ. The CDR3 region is CASSAMYRSTNEKLFF. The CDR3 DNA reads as TGTGCCAGCAGCGCAATGTACAGATCAACTAATGAAAAACTGTTTTTT.

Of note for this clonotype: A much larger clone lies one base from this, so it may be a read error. The CDR3 reads CASSLVGQGSGNTIYF. Written as DNA, the CDR3 is TGCGCCAGCAGCTTGGTGGGACAGGGCTCTGGAAACACCATATATTTT. This sequence joins TRBV5-1 and TRBJ1-3; 9 positions match TRBD1. Looked up from germline, CDR1 is SGHRS and CDR2 is YFSETQ. V lost 0 bases, J lost 0 bases, and 1 base stayed unmatched. This CDR3 region has 16 residues. Using reference TRBV5-1 and TRBJ1-3 for the parts outside the CDR3, the full variable domain is KAGVTQTPRYLIKTRGQQVTLSCSPISGHRSVSWYQQTPGQGLQFLFEYFSETQRNKGNFPGRFSGRQFSNSRSEMNVSTLELGDSALYLCASSLVGQGSGNTIYFGEGSWLTVV.

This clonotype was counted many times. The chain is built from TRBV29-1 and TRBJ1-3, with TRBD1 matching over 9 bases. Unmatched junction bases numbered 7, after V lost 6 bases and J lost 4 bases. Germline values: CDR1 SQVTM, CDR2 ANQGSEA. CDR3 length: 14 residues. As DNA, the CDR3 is TGCAGCGTCGCCAGGGACAGGGAAGGAAACACCATATATTTT. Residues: CSVARDREGNTIYF.

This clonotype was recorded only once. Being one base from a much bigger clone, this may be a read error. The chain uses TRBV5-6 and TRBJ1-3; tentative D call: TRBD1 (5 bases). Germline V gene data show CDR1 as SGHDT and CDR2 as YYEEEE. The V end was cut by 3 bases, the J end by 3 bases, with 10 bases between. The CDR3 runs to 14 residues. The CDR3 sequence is CASSWATVGNTIYF. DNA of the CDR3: TGTGCCAGCAGCTGGGCGACAGTTGGAAACACCATATATTTT.

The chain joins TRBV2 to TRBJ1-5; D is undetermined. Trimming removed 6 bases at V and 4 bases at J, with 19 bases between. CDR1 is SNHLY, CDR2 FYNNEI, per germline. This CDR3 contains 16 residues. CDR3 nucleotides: TGTGCCAGCAGCTTTGGGTCAACGGATGAAAATCAGCCCCAGCATTTT. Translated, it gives CASSFGSTDENQPQHF.

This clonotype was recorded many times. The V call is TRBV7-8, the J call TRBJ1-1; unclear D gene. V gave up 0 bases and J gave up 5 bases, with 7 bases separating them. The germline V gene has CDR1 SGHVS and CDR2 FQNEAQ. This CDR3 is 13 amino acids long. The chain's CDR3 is CASSLAFGTEAFF. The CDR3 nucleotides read TGTGCCAGCAGCTTAGCGTTTGGGACTGAAGCTTTCTTT. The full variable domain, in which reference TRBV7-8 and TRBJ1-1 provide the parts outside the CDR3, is GAGVSQSPRYKVAKRGQDVALRCDPISGHVSLFWYQQALGQGPEFLTYFQNEAQLDKSGLPSDRFFAERPEGSVSTLKIQRTQQEDSAVYLCASSLAFGTEAFFGQGTRLTVV.

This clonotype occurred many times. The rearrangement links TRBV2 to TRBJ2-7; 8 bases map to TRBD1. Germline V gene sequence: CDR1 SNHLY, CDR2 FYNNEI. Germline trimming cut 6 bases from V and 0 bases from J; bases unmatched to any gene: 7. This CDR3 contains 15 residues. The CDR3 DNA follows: TGTGCCAGCAGGGAGGACAGGGTAAGCTCCTACGAGCAGTACTTC. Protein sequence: CASREDRVSSYEQYF. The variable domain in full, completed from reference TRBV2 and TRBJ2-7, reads EPEVTQTPSHQVTQMGQEVILRCVPISNHLYFYWYRQILGQKVEFLVSFYNNEISEKSEIFDDQFSVERPDGSNFTLKIRSTKLEDSAMYFCASREDRVSSYEQYFGPGTRLTVT.

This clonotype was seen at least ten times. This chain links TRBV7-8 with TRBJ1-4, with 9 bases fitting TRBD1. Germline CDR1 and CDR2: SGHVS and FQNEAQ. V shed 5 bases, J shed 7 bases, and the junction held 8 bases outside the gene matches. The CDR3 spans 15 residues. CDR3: CASSPWDRAFEKLFF. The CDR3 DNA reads TGTGCCAGCAGCCCGTGGGACAGGGCGTTTGAAAAACTGTTTTTT.

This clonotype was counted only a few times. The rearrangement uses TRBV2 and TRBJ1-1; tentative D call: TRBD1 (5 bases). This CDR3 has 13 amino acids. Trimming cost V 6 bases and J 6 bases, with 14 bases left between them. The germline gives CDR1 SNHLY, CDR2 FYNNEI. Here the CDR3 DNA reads TGTGCCAGCAGGGGGGAATTTGGGGCTGAAGCTTTCTTT. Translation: CASRGEFGAEAFF.

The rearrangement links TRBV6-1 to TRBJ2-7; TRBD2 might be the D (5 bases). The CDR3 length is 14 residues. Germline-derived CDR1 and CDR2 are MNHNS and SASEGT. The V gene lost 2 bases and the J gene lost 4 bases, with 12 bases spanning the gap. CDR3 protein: CASSEYEGRYEQYF. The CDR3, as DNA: TGTGCCAGCAGTGAATACGAGGGTCGGTACGAGCAGTACTTC.

CDR3 DNA sequence: TGTGCCAGTAGTATTCCGGACAGGGGGAATTCACCCCTCCACTTT. It specifies CASSIPDRGNSPLHF. The rearrangement links TRBV19 to TRBJ1-6, with TRBD1 identical over 10 bases. The CDR3 consists of 15 residues. V lost 3 bases, J lost 7 bases, and 3 bases stayed unmatched. The germline gives CDR1 LNHDA, CDR2 SQIVND (reference sequence).

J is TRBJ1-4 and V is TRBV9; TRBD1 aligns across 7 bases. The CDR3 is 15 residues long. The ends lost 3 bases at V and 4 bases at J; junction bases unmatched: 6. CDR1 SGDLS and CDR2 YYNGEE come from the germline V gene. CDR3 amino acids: CASSAGTAHNEKLFF. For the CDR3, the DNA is TGTGCCAGCAGCGCCGGGACAGCTCATAATGAAAAACTGTTTTTT.

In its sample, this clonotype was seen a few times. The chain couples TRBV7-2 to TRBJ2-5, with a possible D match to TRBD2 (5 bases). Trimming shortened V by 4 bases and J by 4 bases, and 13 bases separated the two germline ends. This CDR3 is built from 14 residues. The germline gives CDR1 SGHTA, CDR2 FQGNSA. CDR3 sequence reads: CASSSLGRGETQYF. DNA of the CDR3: TGTGCCAGCAGCTCCCTAGGTCGGGGAGAGACCCAGTACTTC.

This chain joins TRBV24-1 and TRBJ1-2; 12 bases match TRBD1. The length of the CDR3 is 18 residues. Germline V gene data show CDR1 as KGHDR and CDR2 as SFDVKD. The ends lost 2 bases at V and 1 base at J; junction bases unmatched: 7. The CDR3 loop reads CATSDYSGTGGHNYGYTF. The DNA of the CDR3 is TGTGCCACCAGTGATTACTCCGGGACAGGGGGCCATAACTATGGCTACACCTTC.

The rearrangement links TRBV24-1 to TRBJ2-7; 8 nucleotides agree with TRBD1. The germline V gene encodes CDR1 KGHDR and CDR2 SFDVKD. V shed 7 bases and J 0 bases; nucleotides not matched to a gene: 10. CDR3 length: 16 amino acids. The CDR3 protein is CATSQDTTGDSYEQYF. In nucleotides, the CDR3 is TGTGCCACCAGCCAAGATACGACAGGGGACTCCTACGAGCAGTACTTC.

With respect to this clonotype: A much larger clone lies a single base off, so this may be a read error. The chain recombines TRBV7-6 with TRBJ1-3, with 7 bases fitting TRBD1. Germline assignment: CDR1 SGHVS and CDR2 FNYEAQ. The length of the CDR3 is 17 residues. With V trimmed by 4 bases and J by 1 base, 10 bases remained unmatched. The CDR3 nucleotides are TGTGCCAGCAGCTCACAGGGACAGCCTTGTTCTGGAAACACCATATATTTT. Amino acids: CASSSQGQPCSGNTIYF. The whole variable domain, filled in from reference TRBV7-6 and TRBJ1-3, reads GAGVSQSPRYKVTKRGQDVALRCDPISGHVSLYWYRQALGQGPEFLTYFNYEAQQDKSGLPNDRFSAERPEGSISTLTIQRTEQRDSAMYRCASSSQGQPCSGNTIYFGEGSWLTVV.

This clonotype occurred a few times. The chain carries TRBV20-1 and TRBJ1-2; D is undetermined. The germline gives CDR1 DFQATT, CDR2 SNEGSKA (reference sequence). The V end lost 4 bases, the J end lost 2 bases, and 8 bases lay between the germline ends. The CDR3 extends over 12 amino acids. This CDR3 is CSANRENYGYTF. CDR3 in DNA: TGCAGTGCTAATAGGGAGAACTATGGCTACACCTTC.

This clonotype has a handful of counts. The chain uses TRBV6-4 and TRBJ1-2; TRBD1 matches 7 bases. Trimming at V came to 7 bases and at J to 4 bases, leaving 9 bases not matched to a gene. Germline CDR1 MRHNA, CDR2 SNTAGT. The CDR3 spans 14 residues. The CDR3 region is CASNPGQQFYGYTF. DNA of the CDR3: TGTGCCAGCAACCCGGGACAGCAGTTCTATGGCTACACCTTC.

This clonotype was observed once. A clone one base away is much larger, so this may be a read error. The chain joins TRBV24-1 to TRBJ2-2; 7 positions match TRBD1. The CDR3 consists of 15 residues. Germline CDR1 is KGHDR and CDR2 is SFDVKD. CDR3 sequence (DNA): TGTGCCACCAGCGGGACAGCCCCGAACACCGAGGAGCTGTTTTTT. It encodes CATSGTAPNTEELFF.

The DNA of the CDR3 is TGCAGCGTTGAAGATAGCGGGGGGCACGACGAGCAGTACTTC. Translation gives CSVEDSGGHDEQYF. The genes are TRBV29-1 and TRBJ2-7; TRBD2 matches at 10 bases. Germline trimming cut 0 bases from V and 5 bases from J; bases unmatched to any gene: 4. The length of the CDR3 is 14 residues. In germline, CDR1 is SQVTM, CDR2 ANQGSEA.